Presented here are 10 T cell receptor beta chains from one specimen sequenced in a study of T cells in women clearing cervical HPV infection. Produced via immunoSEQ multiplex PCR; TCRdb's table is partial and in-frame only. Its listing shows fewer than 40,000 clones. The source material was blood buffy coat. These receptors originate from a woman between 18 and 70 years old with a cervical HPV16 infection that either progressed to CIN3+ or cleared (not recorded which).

The part of the CDR3 DNA that was read is TGCAGTGCTAGAGGAGGGACAGCACCCTATGGC. Residues: CSARGGTAPYG. The whole CDR3 protein is CSARGGTAPYGYTF. The V gene is TRBV20-1, the J gene TRBJ1-2; 7 positions agree with TRBD1. Coverage ceases 3 residues before the CDR3 finishes, and the germline J gene fills in the end. The CDR3 extends over 14 amino acids. The ends lost 1 base at V and 4 bases at J; junction bases unmatched: 6. CDR1 and CDR2 from the germline V gene are DFQATT and SNEGSKA (reference sequence).

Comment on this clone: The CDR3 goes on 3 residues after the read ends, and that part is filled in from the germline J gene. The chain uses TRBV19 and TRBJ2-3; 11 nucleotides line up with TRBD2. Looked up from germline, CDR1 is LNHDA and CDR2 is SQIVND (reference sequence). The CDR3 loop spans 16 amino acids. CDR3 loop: CASSETLAGGEETQYF. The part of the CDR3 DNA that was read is TGTGCCAGTAGTGAAACTTTAGCGGGGGGGGAAGAGACG. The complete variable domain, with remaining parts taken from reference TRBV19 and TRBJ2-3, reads DGGITQSPKYLFRKEGQNVTLSCEQNLNHDAMYWYRQDPGQGLRLIYYSQIVNDFQKGDIAEGYSVSREKKESFPLTVTSAQKNPTAFYLCASSETLAGGEETQYFGPGTRLTVL.

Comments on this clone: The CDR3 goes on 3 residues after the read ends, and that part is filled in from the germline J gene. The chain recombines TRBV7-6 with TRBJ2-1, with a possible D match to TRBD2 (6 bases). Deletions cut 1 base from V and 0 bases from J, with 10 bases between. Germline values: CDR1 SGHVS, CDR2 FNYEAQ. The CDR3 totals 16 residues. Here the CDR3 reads CASSLEAGSSYNEQFF. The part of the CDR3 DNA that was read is TGTGCCAGCAGCTTAGAGGCGGGGAGCTCCTACAATGAG.

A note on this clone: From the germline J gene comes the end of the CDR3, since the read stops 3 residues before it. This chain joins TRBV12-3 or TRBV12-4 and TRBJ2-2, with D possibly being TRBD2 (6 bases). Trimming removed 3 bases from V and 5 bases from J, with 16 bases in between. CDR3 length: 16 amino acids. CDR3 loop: CASSFETGAGTGELFF. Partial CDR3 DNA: TGTGCCAGCAGTTTCGAGACTGGGGCGGGGACCGGGGAG.

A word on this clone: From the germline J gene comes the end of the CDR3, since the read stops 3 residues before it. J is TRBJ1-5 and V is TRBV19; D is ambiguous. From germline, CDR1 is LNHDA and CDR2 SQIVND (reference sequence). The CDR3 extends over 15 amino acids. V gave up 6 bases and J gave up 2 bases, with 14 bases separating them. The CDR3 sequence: CASRPQEGGNQPQHF. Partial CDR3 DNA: TGTGCCAGTAGGCCCCAGGAGGGCGGCAATCAGCCC.

Incomplete CDR3 DNA: TGTGCCAGCAGCCAAGGCACAGGAACCTATGGC. Translating it yields CASSQGTGTYG. The entire CDR3 reads CASSQGTGTYGYTF. V usage is TRBV4-2 and J usage is TRBJ1-2, with D possibly matching TRBD1 (5 bases). The observed sequence ends 3 residues before the CDR3 terminus, with the missing tail filled in from the germline J gene. V was pared by 1 base and J by 4 bases, with 10 bases between. The CDR3 is 14 amino acids. Germline CDR1 is LGHNA and CDR2 is YNFKEQ.

CDR3 loop: CASSPQGRYGYTF. The part of the CDR3 DNA that was read is TGTGCCAGCAGTCCACAGGGCCGCTATGGC. The chain joins TRBV2 to TRBJ1-2, with D tentatively TRBD1 (6 bases). The read is 3 residues too short to cover the CDR3 end, so that end is filled in from the germline J gene. Trimming shortened V by 5 bases and J by 4 bases, and 11 bases separated the two germline ends. Germline-derived CDR1 and CDR2 are SNHLY and FYNNEI. This CDR3 comprises 13 residues.

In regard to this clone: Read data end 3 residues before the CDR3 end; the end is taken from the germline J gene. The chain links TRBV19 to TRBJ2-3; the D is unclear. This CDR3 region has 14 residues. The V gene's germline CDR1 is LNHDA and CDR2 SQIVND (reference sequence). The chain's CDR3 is CASSIGPYQETQYF. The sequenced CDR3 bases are TGTGCCAGTAGTATAGGGCCGTACCAAGAGACG.

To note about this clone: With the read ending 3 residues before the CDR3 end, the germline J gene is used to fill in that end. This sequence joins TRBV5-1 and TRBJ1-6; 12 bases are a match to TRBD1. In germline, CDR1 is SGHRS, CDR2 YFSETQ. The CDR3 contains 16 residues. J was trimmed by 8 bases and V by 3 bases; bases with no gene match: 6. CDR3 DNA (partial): TGCGCCAGCAGCTCGGGGACAGGGGGCGTGGATTCACCC. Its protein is CASSSGTGGVDSP. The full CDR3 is CASSSGTGGVDSPLHF.

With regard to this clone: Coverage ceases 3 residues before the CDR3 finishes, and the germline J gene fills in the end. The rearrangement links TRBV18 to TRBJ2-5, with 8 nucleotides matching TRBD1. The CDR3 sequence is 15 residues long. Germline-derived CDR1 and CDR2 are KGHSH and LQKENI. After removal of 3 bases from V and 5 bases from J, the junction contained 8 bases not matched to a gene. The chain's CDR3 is CASSPVRGQGETQYF. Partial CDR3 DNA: TGTGCCAGCTCACCGGTCAGGGGGCAGGGGGAGACC.